This T cell receptor (beta chain) was sequenced during a study of CD8 T cells in ankylosing spondylitis. This clonotype was seen at least ten times. TCRdb used MiXCR to reprocess the 5' RACE reads, holding one entry per CDR3 protein. The table records some 130,000 distinct CDR3 sequences, roughly an eighth of them present only once. The receptor was isolated from a female donor with ankylosing spondylitis or in good health (not recorded which). The material sequenced was blood, either unsorted or a sorted T cell fraction (not recorded which).

The CDR3: CAISELARMNTEAFF. As DNA, the CDR3 is TGTGCCATCAGTGAGTTGGCACGAATGAACACTGAAGCTTTCTTT. The chain has TRBV10-3 and TRBJ1-1; D gene ambiguous. Germline values: CDR1 ENHRY, CDR2 SYGVKD. This CDR3 region has 15 residues. Trimming stripped 1 base from V and 0 bases from J, with 9 bases between.